This passage covers 8 T cell receptor beta chains from one sample sequenced in a study of radiation and T cells in renal cell carcinoma. Profiled with immunoSEQ multiplex PCR; TCRdb holds only in-frame clones, not every one. Of some 100,000 clones in the sample, 82% are singletons; the top ten hold almost 6.5%. As to time point: baseline pretreatment blood. As to treatment: 15 Gy SBRT to primary tumor, nephrectomy 4 weeks later. This specimen was blood, taken from a patient whose treatment included radiotherapy and nephrectomy. These receptors were collected from a man in his 60s with renal cell carcinoma.

This clone appeared a few times. The rearrangement uses TRBV29-1 and TRBJ1-1; D gene unclear. Germline V lookup: CDR1 SQVTM, CDR2 ANQGSEA. The ends were cut back, 7 bases at V and 5 bases at J, with 14 bases in the middle. This CDR3 comprises 12 residues. This CDR3 is CSATVGSTEAFF. The CDR3 DNA sequence: TGCAGCGCCACGGTGGGGAGTACTGAAGCTTTCTTT.

The V and J genes are TRBV29-1 and TRBJ2-7; D unresolved. Germline-derived CDR1 and CDR2 are SQVTM and ANQGSEA. This CDR3 has 13 amino acids. The V gene lost 4 bases and the J gene lost 0 bases, with 10 bases spanning the gap. The CDR3 sequence: CSVGEDVSYEQYF. CDR3 nucleotides: TGCAGCGTTGGGGAAGACGTCTCCTACGAGCAGTACTTC.

The chain has TRBV5-1 and TRBJ2-1, with D maybe TRBD2 (6 bases). The CDR3 has 17 residues. V was pared by 0 bases and J by 2 bases, with 15 bases between. The germline V gene encodes CDR1 SGHRS and CDR2 YFSETQ. The CDR3: CASSLDLAGITYNEQFF. The CDR3 DNA is TGCGCCAGCAGCTTGGACCTCGCGGGAATTACCTACAATGAGCAGTTCTTC.

The chain joins TRBV7-9 to TRBJ1-1; D remains ambiguous. Trimming cost V 3 bases and J 2 bases, with 7 bases left between them. Germline V gives CDR1 SEHNR, CDR2 FQNEAQ (reference sequence). This CDR3 has 13 residues. Written as DNA, the CDR3 is TGTGCCAGCAGCTTTGGGCGTAACACTGAAGCTTTCTTT. Its protein is CASSFGRNTEAFF. Combining the CDR3 with reference TRBV7-9 and TRBJ1-1 gives the whole variable domain DTGVSQNPRHKITKRGQNVTFRCDPISEHNRLYWYRQTLGQGPEFLTYFQNEAQLEKSRLLSDRFSAERPKGSFSTLEIQRTEQGDSAMYLCASSFGRNTEAFFGQGTRLTVV.

The CDR3 region has the DNA TGTGCCAGCAGCGTAGCTGGCGGTGAAGCTTTCTTT. Its protein is CASSVAGGEAFF. The chain couples TRBV9 to TRBJ1-1; D is unresolved. Trimming left V 0 bases short and J 7 bases short, with 7 bases between. CDR3 length: 12 amino acids. The germline V gene encodes CDR1 SGDLS and CDR2 YYNGEE.

V is TRBV19 and J is TRBJ2-1, with D hard to call. Germline V gene lookup returns CDR1 LNHDA and CDR2 SQIVND (reference sequence). V was clipped by 1 base and J by 10 bases, with 8 bases between them. The CDR3 covers 12 residues. CDR3 coding DNA: TGTGCCAGTAGTATAGGACCAAGAGAGCAGTTCTTC. Its translation: CASSIGPREQFF.

As concerns this clone: One end of the junction is discordant with germline, which a read error may explain. The J gene is TRBJ2-5, the V gene TRBV28, with 7 positions matching TRBD1. The CDR3 is made up of 12 amino acids. Germline values: CDR1 MDHEN, CDR2 SYDVKM. CDR3 in DNA: TGTGCCAGCAGTTTGGGCCGCCGTAGGGGGCACTTC. It is translated as CASSLGRRRGHF.

The rearrangement joins TRBV9 to TRBJ1-2; D is undetermined. The CDR3 contains 17 residues. The germline V gene has CDR1 SGDLS and CDR2 YYNGEE. With 4 bases removed from V and 0 bases from J, the gap between germline ends came to 19 bases. The CDR3 region has the DNA TGTGCCAGCAGCTCCCCGGAGAGGGCGCGTGCTAACTATGGCTACACCTTC. It yields the protein CASSSPERARANYGYTF.